This is a list of T cell receptor beta chains from one sample in a study of regulatory and conventional T cells in RAG deficiency. Some clones are missing from TCRdb's copy, which holds only in-frame ones; the method was immunoSEQ multiplex PCR. The table records just over 30,000 clones, 95% to 96% of them present only once. In addition, the sample was reused for a study of regulatory T cells.

The sequencing input was CD25- CD4+ T cells sorted from blood. The origin of the receptors is a human donor in good health. CDR3s include the opening cysteine and the closing phenylalanine or tryptophan.

V: TRBV18
CDR3: CASSSPGGTRTQYF

V: TRBV7-9
CDR3: CASSVGRGRTYEQYF

V: TRBV30
CDR3: CAWSRDGTEAFF

V: TRBV5-1
CDR3: CASSLGTVNTEAFF

V: TRBV19
CDR3: CASSTRQGTNQPQHF

V: TRBV9
CDR3: CASSVGGRGTEAFF

V: TRBV6-1
CDR3: CASSELAGVSDTQYF

V: TRBV10-3
CDR3: CAINLPGSQTTSTDTQYF

V: TRBV18
CDR3: CASSPPRLAGVSEFF

V: TRBV4-3
CDR3: CASSSQGADTQYF

V: TRBV5-1
CDR3: CASSPSPLGTSASYEQYF

V: TRBV12-5
CDR3: CASGPPGLQGGEQFF

V: TRBV18
CDR3: CASSPAGGPTEAFF

V: TRBV4-1
CDR3: CASSQGGTSGIYNEQFF

V: TRBV5-6
CDR3: CASMGDRGNTGELFF

V: TRBV9
CDR3: CASSAGLNTEAFF

V: TRBV30
CDR3: CAWSLGETQYF

V: TRBV4-1
CDR3: CASSPGTSGGYNEQFF

V: TRBV27
CDR3: CASSFVDRIFNEQFF

V: TRBV10-1
CDR3: CASSDGGTATYEQYF

V: TRBV2
CDR3: CASSPGRTSGRDTQYF

V: TRBV14
CDR3: CASSQGAGGPGEQFF

V: TRBV6-4
CDR3: CASSVSGWRGDTDTQYF

V: TRBV5-1
CDR3: CASSPSGRASTDTQYF

V: TRBV5-6
CDR3: CASSFTSGPNQETQYF

V: TRBV4-1
CDR3: CASSAGSSLSGNTIYF

V: TRBV6-5
CDR3: CASSGGSNQPQHF

V: TRBV6-1
CDR3: CASKEGDRWQKLFF

V: TRBV7-3
CDR3: CASSSPGRPYEQYF

V: TRBV5-1
CDR3: CASSPNRGMNEKLFF

V: TRBV4-1
CDR3: CASSQTGGNQPQHF